This T cell receptor beta chain comes out of a study of blood T cell repertoires in COVID-19. Generated by immunoSEQ multiplex PCR, the TCRdb table keeps only in-frame clones and is missing some. The repertoire holds just over 150,000 clones, with just under 85% as singletons. CDR1 and CDR2 (germline): SGHVS, FQNEAQ. CDR3 length: 15 residues. V lost 6 bases and J lost 2; bases outside the gene matches: 7. This TCR derives from a woman older than 75 with acute or convalescent COVID-19. This chain joins TRBV7-8 and TRBJ2-7; TRBD2 matches 10 bases. Sequencing input: peripheral blood. CDR3 in DNA: TGTGCCAGCAGACGGACTAGCGGAACAACCTACGAGCAGTACTTC. It translates to CASRRTSGTTYEQYF.